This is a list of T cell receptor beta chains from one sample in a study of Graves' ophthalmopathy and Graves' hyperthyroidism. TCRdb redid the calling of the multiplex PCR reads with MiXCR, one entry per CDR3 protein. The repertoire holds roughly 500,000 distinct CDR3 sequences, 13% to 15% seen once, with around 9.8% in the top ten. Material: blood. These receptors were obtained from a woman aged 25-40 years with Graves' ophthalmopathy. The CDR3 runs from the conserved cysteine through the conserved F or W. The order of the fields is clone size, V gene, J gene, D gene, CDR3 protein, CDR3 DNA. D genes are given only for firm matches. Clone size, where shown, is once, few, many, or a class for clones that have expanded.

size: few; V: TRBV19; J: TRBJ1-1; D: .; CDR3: CASTPGTVNTEAFF; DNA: TGTGCCAGTACCCCCGGGACCGTGAACACTGAAGCTTTCTTT
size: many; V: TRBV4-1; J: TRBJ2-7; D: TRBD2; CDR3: CASSQDQTSRTYEQYF; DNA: TGCGCCAGCAGCCAAGATCAGACTAGCCGCACCTACGAGCAGTACTTC
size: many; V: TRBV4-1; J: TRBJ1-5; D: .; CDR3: CASSEVGTKGRDQPQHF; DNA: TGCGCCAGCAGCGAGGTCGGCACGAAGGGTCGTGATCAGCCCCAGCATTTT
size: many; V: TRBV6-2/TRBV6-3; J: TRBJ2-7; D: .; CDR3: CASIRSAGTSYEQYF; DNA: TGTGCCAGCATCCGGTCTGCGGGGACATCCTACGAGCAGTACTTC
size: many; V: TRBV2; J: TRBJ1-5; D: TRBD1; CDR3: CASMSDRGNQPQHF; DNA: TGTGCCAGCATGTCGGACAGGGGGAATCAGCCCCAGCATTTT
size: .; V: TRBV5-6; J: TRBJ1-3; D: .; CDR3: CASSAFLEPHSGNTIYF; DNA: TGTGCCAGCAGCGCTTTTCTAGAGCCCCACTCTGGAAACACCATATATTTT
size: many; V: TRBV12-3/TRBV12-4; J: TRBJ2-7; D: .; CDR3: CASTRDPYEQYF; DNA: TGTGCCAGCACGAGAGATCCCTACGAGCAGTACTTC
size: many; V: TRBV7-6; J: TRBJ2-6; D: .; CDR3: CASSLRVVGANVLTF; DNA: TGTGCCAGCAGCTTGAGGGTAGTGGGGGCCAACGTCCTGACTTTC
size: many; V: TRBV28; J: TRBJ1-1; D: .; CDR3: CASRGMNTEAFF; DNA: TGTGCCAGCAGGGGCATGAACACTGAAGCTTTCTTT
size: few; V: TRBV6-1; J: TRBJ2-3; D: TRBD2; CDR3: CASSESSGRDTQYF; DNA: TGTGCCAGCAGTGAGAGTAGCGGGAGAGATACGCAGTATTTT
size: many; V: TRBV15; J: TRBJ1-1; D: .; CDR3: CATSRDLYRVGTEAFF; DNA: TGTGCCACCAGCAGAGATCTATACAGGGTGGGCACTGAAGCTTTCTTT
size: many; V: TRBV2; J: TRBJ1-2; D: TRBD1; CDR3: CASQGGGRGTYGYTF; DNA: TGTGCCAGCCAGGGGGGGGGCAGGGGCACCTATGGCTACACCTTC
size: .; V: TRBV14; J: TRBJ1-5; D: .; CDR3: CASSQGYSLVSQPQHF; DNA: TGTGCCAGCAGCCAAGGGTACAGCCTTGTGAGTCAGCCCCAGCATTTT
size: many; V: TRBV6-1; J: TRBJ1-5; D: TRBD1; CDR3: CASNPTGTGLSNQPQHF; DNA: TGTGCCAGCAACCCAACCGGGACAGGGCTTAGCAATCAGCCCCAGCATTTT
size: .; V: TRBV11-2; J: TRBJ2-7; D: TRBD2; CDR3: CASSADLAGAGVEQYF; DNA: TGTGCCAGCAGCGCAGATCTAGCGGGAGCCGGCGTCGAGCAGTACTTC
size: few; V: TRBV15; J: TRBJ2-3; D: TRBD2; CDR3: CATSRAGGSGYTQYF; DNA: TGTGCCACCAGCAGAGCTGGCGGGAGCGGTTATACGCAGTATTTT
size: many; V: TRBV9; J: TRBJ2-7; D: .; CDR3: CASSASPKTVTYEQYF; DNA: TGTGCCAGCAGCGCCTCACCTAAGACGGTGACCTACGAGCAGTACTTC
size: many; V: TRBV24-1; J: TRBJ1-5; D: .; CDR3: CATSDDRLSNQPQHF; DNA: TGTGCCACCAGTGATGACAGGTTGAGCAATCAGCCCCAGCATTTT
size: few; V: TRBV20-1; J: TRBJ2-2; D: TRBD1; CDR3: CSAKSGTGGTGELFF; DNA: TGCAGTGCTAAATCCGGGACAGGGGGGACCGGGGAGCTGTTTTTT
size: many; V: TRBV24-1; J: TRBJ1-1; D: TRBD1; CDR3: CATSGTPGQGGGTEAFF; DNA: TGTGCCACCAGTGGAACACCGGGACAGGGAGGTGGCACTGAAGCTTTCTTT
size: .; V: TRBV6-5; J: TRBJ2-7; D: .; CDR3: CASSYSTHYEQYF; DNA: TGTGCCAGCAGTTACTCGACCCACTACGAGCAGTACTTC
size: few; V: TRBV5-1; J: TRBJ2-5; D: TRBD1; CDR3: CASSLEVRGRETQYF; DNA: TGCGCCAGCAGCTTGGAGGTCAGGGGGCGGGAGACCCAGTACTTC
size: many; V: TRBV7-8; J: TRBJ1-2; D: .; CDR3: CASSLSTRASGGYGYTF; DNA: TGTGCCAGCAGCTTAAGCACGCGGGCCTCCGGGGGCTATGGCTACACCTTC
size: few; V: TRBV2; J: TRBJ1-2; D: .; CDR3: CASSEAGLHGYTF; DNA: TGTGCCAGCAGTGAAGCGGGGTTGCATGGCTACACCTTC
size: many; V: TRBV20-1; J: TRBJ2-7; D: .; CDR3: CSARGGAYEQYF; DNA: TGCAGTGCTAGAGGTGGGGCCTACGAGCAGTACTTC
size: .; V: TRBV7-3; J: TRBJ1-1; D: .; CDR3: CASRLAISGDAFF; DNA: TGTGCCAGCAGATTGGCTATTTCAGGCGATGCTTTCTTT
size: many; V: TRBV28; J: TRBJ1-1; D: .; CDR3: CASSSNIQGFMNTEAFF; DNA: TGTGCCAGCAGTTCCAACATCCAAGGTTTTATGAACACTGAAGCTTTCTTT
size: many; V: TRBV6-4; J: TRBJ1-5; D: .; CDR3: CATSTAIGLLSNQPQHF; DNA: TGTGCCACTTCGACAGCCATCGGCCTTTTGAGCAATCAGCCCCAGCATTTT
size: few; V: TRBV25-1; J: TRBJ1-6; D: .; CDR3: CASNLGTRDSPLHF; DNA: TGTGCCAGCAATCTTGGGACGAGGGATTCACCCCTCCACTTT
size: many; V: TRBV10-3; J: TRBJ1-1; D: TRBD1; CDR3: CAIGQGPEAFF; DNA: TGTGCCATAGGACAGGGGCCTGAAGCTTTCTTT
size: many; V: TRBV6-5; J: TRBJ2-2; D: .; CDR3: CASSYRGNTGELFF; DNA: TGTGCCAGCAGTTACCGGGGGAACACCGGGGAGCTGTTTTTT
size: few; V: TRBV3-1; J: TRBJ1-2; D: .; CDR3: CASSEDPGGYTF; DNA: TGTGCCAGCAGCGAGGACCCGGGTGGCTACACCTTC
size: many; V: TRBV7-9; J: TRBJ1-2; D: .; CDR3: CASSLRGLLGYTF; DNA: TGTGCCAGCAGTCTTCGGGGACTACTGGGCTACACCTTC
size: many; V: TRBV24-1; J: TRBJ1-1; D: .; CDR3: CATSGGDTEAFF; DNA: TGTGCCACCAGCGGGGGAGACACTGAAGCTTTCTTT
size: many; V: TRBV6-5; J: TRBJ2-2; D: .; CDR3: CASKDSNTGELFF; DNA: TGTGCCAGCAAAGACAGTAACACCGGGGAGCTGTTTTTT
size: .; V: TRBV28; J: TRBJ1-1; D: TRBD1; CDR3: CASSLFGRGGPEAFF; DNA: TGTGCCAGCAGTTTATTTGGTAGAGGGGGCCCTGAAGCTTTCTTT
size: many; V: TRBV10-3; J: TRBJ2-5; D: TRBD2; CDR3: CAISEPGGLAGETQYF; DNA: TGTGCCATCAGTGAGCCCGGGGGCCTAGCGGGGGAGACCCAGTACTTC
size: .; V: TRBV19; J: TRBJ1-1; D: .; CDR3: CASSRLTGGGTEAFF; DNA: TGTGCCAGTAGCCGACTGACAGGCGGCGGCACTGAAGCTTTCTTT
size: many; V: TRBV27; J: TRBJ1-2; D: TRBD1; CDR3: CASRPTGGPGYTF; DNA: TGTGCCAGCAGACCGACAGGGGGACCTGGCTACACCTTC
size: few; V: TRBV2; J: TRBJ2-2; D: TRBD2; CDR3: CATGEGPVTGELFF; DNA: TGTGCCACCGGGGAGGGACCGGTCACCGGGGAGCTGTTTTTT
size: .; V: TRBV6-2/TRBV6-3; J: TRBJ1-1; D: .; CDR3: CASSYPGRAEAFF; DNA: TGTGCCAGCAGCTACCCCGGAAGGGCGGAAGCTTTCTTT
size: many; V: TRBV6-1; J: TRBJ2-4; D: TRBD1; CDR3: CASSTGTVKNIQYF; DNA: TGTGCCAGCAGTACCGGGACAGTCAAAAACATTCAGTACTTC
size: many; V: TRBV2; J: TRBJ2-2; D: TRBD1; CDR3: CASGRQGLNGELFF; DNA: TGTGCCAGCGGAAGACAGGGTTTGAACGGGGAGCTGTTTTTT
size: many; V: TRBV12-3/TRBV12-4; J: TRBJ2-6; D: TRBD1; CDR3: CASSFPAGGSGANVLTF; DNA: TGTGCCAGCAGTTTTCCGGCAGGGGGCTCTGGGGCCAACGTCCTGACTTTC
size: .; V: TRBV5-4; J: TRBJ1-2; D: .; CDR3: CASSFPELGYGYTF; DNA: TGTGCCAGCAGCTTCCCAGAGTTAGGCTATGGCTACACCTTC
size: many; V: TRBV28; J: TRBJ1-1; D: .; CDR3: CASSLFSPGVGWTEAFF; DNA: TGTGCCAGCAGTTTATTCTCCCCGGGGGTGGGATGGACTGAAGCTTTCTTT
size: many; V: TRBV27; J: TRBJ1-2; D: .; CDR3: CASSLAGLGDYGYTF; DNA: TGTGCCAGCAGCTTGGCAGGGCTAGGGGATTATGGCTACACCTTC
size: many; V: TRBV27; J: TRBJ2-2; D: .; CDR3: CASSSSTGELFF; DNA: TGTGCCAGCAGTTCAAGTACCGGGGAGCTGTTTTTT
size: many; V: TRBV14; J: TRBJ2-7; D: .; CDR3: CASSHTSRRHEQYF; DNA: TGTGCCAGCAGTCACACCTCTAGGCGCCACGAGCAGTACTTC
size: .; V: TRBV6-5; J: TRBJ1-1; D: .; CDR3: CASSYSIGETEAFF; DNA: TGTGCCAGCAGTTACTCGATCGGGGAAACTGAAGCTTTCTTT
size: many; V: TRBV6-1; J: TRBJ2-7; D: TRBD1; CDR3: CASRPQGNEQYF; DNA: TGTGCCAGCAGACCACAGGGGAACGAGCAGTACTTC
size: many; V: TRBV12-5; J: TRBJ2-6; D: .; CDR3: CASGLEQGGTGANVLTF; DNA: TGTGCTAGTGGTTTGGAACAGGGTGGTACTGGGGCCAACGTCCTGACTTTC
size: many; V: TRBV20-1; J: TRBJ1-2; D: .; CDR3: CSATTPADGYTF; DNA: TGCAGTGCTACAACACCCGCGGATGGCTACACCTTC
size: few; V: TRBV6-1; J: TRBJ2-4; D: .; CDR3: CASSTRTDLAKNIQYF; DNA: TGTGCCAGCAGTACCCGGACAGACCTAGCCAAAAACATTCAGTACTTC